This T cell receptor (beta chain) emerged from a study of cytomegalovirus exposure and HLA in healthy donors. This CDR3 has 14 residues. Germline V gives CDR1 MNHEY, CDR2 SMNVEV (reference sequence). Trimming removed 7 bases from V and 8 bases from J; junction bases left unmatched: 9. Overall study results and limits: TCR beta sequences reportedly predicted most subjects' HLA-A and HLA-B alleles accurately.

This clone was seen once. Its specificity is unknown. It was with 60 Vbeta and 13 Jbeta primers that the PCR ran. Method: immunoSEQ multiplex PCR; TCRdb's copy keeps in-frame clones and lacks some. The sample consists of approximately 140,000 clones, around 73% of them appearing once. This chain connects TRBV27 to TRBJ2-1, with TRBD2 identical over 9 bases. The source is a female donor in good health and CMV-seronegative. The source material was PBMCs. DNA for the CDR3: TGTGCCAGCAAGGAGGCTAGCGGGATGGATGAGCAGTTCTTC. This gives the protein CASKEASGMDEQFF.